These T cell receptor beta chains were read from a single sample in a study of a mutant IDH1 vaccine in newly diagnosed glioma. TCRdb's copy holds only in-frame clones and misses some; the assay was immunoSEQ multiplex PCR. The sample has some 60,000 clones, 75% to 85% seen once. No antigens are known for them. Material: PBMCs, obtained from a glioma patient whose treatment included an IDH1 peptide vaccine. Source of these receptors: a man in his forties with glioma. CDR3s include the opening cysteine and the closing phenylalanine or tryptophan. The order of the fields is V gene, D gene, J gene, clone size, CDR3 protein, CDR3 DNA. D genes are given only for firm matches. Size values are once, few and many counts, or a class for expanded clones, and some rows have none.

v_call: TRBV11-2
d_call: TRBD1
j_call: TRBJ2-7
clone_size: .
cdr3_aa: CASSPGTGGEQYF
cdr3_nt: TGTGCCAGCAGCCCCGGGACAGGGGGCGAGCAGTACTTC

v_call: TRBV28
d_call: .
j_call: TRBJ1-4
clone_size: .
cdr3_aa: CASSLLAGTNEKLFF
cdr3_nt: TGTGCCAGCAGTTTACTTGCAGGGACGAATGAAAAACTGTTTTTT

v_call: TRBV15
d_call: .
j_call: TRBJ2-5
clone_size: .
cdr3_aa: CATSRGPDEETQYF
cdr3_nt: TGTGCCACCAGCAGAGGGCCGGATGAAGAGACCCAGTACTTC

v_call: TRBV6-4
d_call: TRBD2
j_call: TRBJ2-7
clone_size: .
cdr3_aa: CASSDSTSGGAEQYF
cdr3_nt: TGTGCCAGCAGTGACTCGACTAGCGGGGGGGCCGAGCAGTACTTC

v_call: TRBV5-1
d_call: .
j_call: TRBJ2-2
clone_size: .
cdr3_aa: CASSLEGGTGELFF
cdr3_nt: TGCGCCAGCAGCTTGGAAGGAGGGACCGGGGAGCTGTTTTTT

v_call: TRBV7-9
d_call: TRBD1
j_call: TRBJ1-1
clone_size: .
cdr3_aa: CASSSRAGGQVNTEAFF
cdr3_nt: TGTGCCAGCAGCTCAAGGGCAGGGGGACAGGTGAACACTGAAGCTTTCTTT

v_call: TRBV5-6
d_call: TRBD1
j_call: TRBJ1-3
clone_size: .
cdr3_aa: CASSLVGAGGIGNTIYF
cdr3_nt: TGTGCCAGCAGCTTGGTGGGAGCAGGGGGAATTGGAAACACCATATATTTT

v_call: TRBV6-5
d_call: .
j_call: TRBJ1-5
clone_size: .
cdr3_aa: CASTNSVYSNQPQHF
cdr3_nt: TGTGCCAGCACCAACTCGGTTTATAGCAATCAGCCCCAGCATTTT

v_call: TRBV9
d_call: .
j_call: TRBJ2-7
clone_size: .
cdr3_aa: CASSGDRPTPSF
cdr3_nt: TGTGCCAGCAGCGGCGACAGACCAACCCCCTCCTTC

v_call: TRBV9
d_call: .
j_call: TRBJ2-7
clone_size: few
cdr3_aa: CASSVLPGPDYEQYF
cdr3_nt: TGTGCCAGCAGCGTATTGCCGGGACCTGACTACGAGCAGTACTTC

v_call: TRBV30
d_call: .
j_call: TRBJ2-2
clone_size: once
cdr3_aa: CAWSPGTWPTGELFF
cdr3_nt: TGTGCCTGGAGCCCCGGGACGTGGCCCACCGGGGAGCTGTTTTTT

v_call: TRBV27
d_call: .
j_call: TRBJ1-5
clone_size: .
cdr3_aa: CASRQNSVGSNQPQHF
cdr3_nt: TGTGCCAGCAGACAGAACTCGGTGGGGAGCAATCAGCCCCAGCATTTT

v_call: TRBV11-2
d_call: .
j_call: TRBJ2-5
clone_size: .
cdr3_aa: CASSLVPGDAETQYF
cdr3_nt: TGTGCCAGCAGCTTAGTCCCAGGGGATGCGGAGACCCAGTACTTC

v_call: TRBV11-2
d_call: .
j_call: TRBJ2-3
clone_size: .
cdr3_aa: CASSLAAVWTDTQYF
cdr3_nt: TGTGCCAGCAGCTTAGCGGCCGTCTGGACAGATACGCAGTATTTT

v_call: TRBV5-6
d_call: TRBD1
j_call: TRBJ2-1
clone_size: .
cdr3_aa: CASAGTGGSNEQFF
cdr3_nt: TGTGCCAGTGCTGGGACAGGGGGATCCAATGAGCAGTTCTTC

v_call: TRBV29-1
d_call: .
j_call: TRBJ1-1
clone_size: medium-sized
cdr3_aa: CSVPLQGPDTEAFF
cdr3_nt: TGCAGCGTTCCACTACAGGGTCCCGACACTGAAGCTTTCTTT

v_call: TRBV19
d_call: TRBD2
j_call: TRBJ2-7
clone_size: .
cdr3_aa: CASSILAGVHEQYF
cdr3_nt: TGTGCCAGTAGTATTTTAGCGGGAGTCCACGAGCAGTACTTC

v_call: TRBV9
d_call: TRBD1
j_call: TRBJ1-4
clone_size: .
cdr3_aa: CASSAGDRGLEKLFF
cdr3_nt: TGTGCCAGCAGCGCCGGGGACAGGGGGCTTGAAAAACTGTTTTTT

v_call: TRBV23-1
d_call: .
j_call: TRBJ1-5
clone_size: .
cdr3_aa: CASSLRGSGNQPQHF
cdr3_nt: TGCGCCAGCAGTCTTAGGGGAAGCGGTAATCAGCCCCAGCATTTT

v_call: TRBV30
d_call: .
j_call: TRBJ1-5
clone_size: .
cdr3_aa: CAWSKEGNQPQHF
cdr3_nt: TGTGCCTGGAGTAAGGAGGGGAATCAGCCCCAGCATTTT

v_call: TRBV6-1
d_call: TRBD1
j_call: TRBJ1-1
clone_size: once
cdr3_aa: CASSEVEQGMAFF
cdr3_nt: TGTGCCAGCAGTGAAGTGGAACAGGGGATGGCTTTCTTT

v_call: TRBV11-3
d_call: TRBD1
j_call: TRBJ2-7
clone_size: once
cdr3_aa: CASSLSSGQGYEQYF
cdr3_nt: TGTGCCAGCAGCTTAAGCTCGGGACAGGGTTACGAGCAGTACTTC

v_call: TRBV5-1
d_call: .
j_call: TRBJ2-5
clone_size: .
cdr3_aa: CASFRAQETQYF
cdr3_nt: TGCGCCAGCTTTAGGGCCCAAGAGACCCAGTACTTC

v_call: TRBV28
d_call: .
j_call: TRBJ1-5
clone_size: .
cdr3_aa: CASSWGPGNQPQHF
cdr3_nt: TGTGCCAGCAGTTGGGGGCCCGGCAATCAGCCCCAGCATTTT

v_call: TRBV18
d_call: .
j_call: TRBJ1-5
clone_size: .
cdr3_aa: CASSTAGFENQPQHF
cdr3_nt: TGTGCCAGCTCGACCGCAGGGTTTGAGAATCAGCCCCAGCATTTT

v_call: TRBV5-4
d_call: TRBD1
j_call: TRBJ2-7
clone_size: .
cdr3_aa: CASSAGDRAYEQYF
cdr3_nt: TGTGCCAGCAGCGCCGGGGACAGGGCCTACGAGCAGTACTTC

v_call: TRBV5-1
d_call: .
j_call: TRBJ2-3
clone_size: .
cdr3_aa: CASSLGMAASTDTQYF
cdr3_nt: TGCGCCAGCAGCTTGGGAATGGCAGCTAGCACAGATACGCAGTATTTT

v_call: TRBV5-1
d_call: TRBD1
j_call: TRBJ1-2
clone_size: .
cdr3_aa: CASSLAEGAFYGYTF
cdr3_nt: TGCGCCAGCAGCTTGGCTGAGGGGGCATTCTATGGCTACACCTTC

v_call: TRBV6-1
d_call: .
j_call: TRBJ2-1
clone_size: few
cdr3_aa: CASSQAVARDEQFF
cdr3_nt: TGTGCCAGCAGCCAAGCGGTAGCTCGGGATGAGCAGTTCTTC

v_call: TRBV6-4
d_call: TRBD2
j_call: TRBJ2-3
clone_size: once
cdr3_aa: CASSDLAGVGDTQYF
cdr3_nt: TGTGCCAGCAGCGACCTAGCGGGAGTTGGAGATACGCAGTATTTT

v_call: TRBV27
d_call: .
j_call: TRBJ1-4
clone_size: .
cdr3_aa: CASSNERGKLFF
cdr3_nt: TGTGCCAGCAGCAATGAGCGCGGAAAACTGTTTTTT

v_call: TRBV6-5
d_call: TRBD2
j_call: TRBJ2-1
clone_size: .
cdr3_aa: CASTGGGYNEQFF
cdr3_nt: TGTGCCAGCACCGGGGGGGGCTACAATGAGCAGTTCTTC

v_call: TRBV7-2
d_call: .
j_call: TRBJ2-7
clone_size: .
cdr3_aa: CASSLAGGEYEQYF
cdr3_nt: TGTGCCAGCAGCTTAGCTGGCGGAGAATACGAGCAGTACTTC

v_call: TRBV7-3
d_call: .
j_call: TRBJ2-4
clone_size: .
cdr3_aa: CASSFSEKNIQYF
cdr3_nt: TGTGCCAGCAGCTTTAGCGAAAAAAACATTCAGTACTTC

v_call: TRBV6-6
d_call: TRBD2
j_call: TRBJ2-1
clone_size: .
cdr3_aa: CASTLTSGSGNEQFF
cdr3_nt: TGTGCCAGCACCCTAACTAGCGGGAGTGGTAATGAGCAGTTCTTC

v_call: TRBV10-3
d_call: .
j_call: TRBJ2-3
clone_size: medium-sized
cdr3_aa: CAISKGGSLGDTQYF
cdr3_nt: TGTGCCATCTCTAAGGGGGGGAGTCTCGGCGATACGCAGTATTTT

v_call: TRBV6-5
d_call: TRBD1
j_call: TRBJ1-2
clone_size: .
cdr3_aa: CASSGSGTAYGYTF
cdr3_nt: TGTGCCAGCAGTGGATCCGGGACAGCCTATGGCTACACCTTC

v_call: TRBV29-1
d_call: .
j_call: TRBJ2-5
clone_size: .
cdr3_aa: CSVQTRETQYF
cdr3_nt: TGCAGCGTACAGACGCGAGAGACCCAGTACTTC

v_call: TRBV19
d_call: .
j_call: TRBJ1-5
clone_size: .
cdr3_aa: CASSIGRWDQPQHF
cdr3_nt: TGTGCCAGTAGCATCGGGAGATGGGATCAGCCCCAGCATTTT

v_call: TRBV7-9
d_call: .
j_call: TRBJ2-7
clone_size: .
cdr3_aa: CASSIGLYEQYF
cdr3_nt: TGTGCCAGCAGCATCGGACTATACGAGCAGTACTTC

v_call: TRBV7-3
d_call: .
j_call: TRBJ2-3
clone_size: .
cdr3_aa: CASSQSGSSTDTQYF
cdr3_nt: TGTGCCAGCAGCCAGAGCGGGTCAAGCACAGATACGCAGTATTTT

v_call: TRBV7-2
d_call: TRBD1
j_call: TRBJ2-1
clone_size: .
cdr3_aa: CASSRDRGRDEQFF
cdr3_nt: TGTGCCAGCAGCCGGGACAGGGGTCGGGATGAGCAGTTCTTC

v_call: TRBV28
d_call: .
j_call: TRBJ1-1
clone_size: .
cdr3_aa: CASSFGGNTEAFF
cdr3_nt: TGTGCCAGCAGTTTCGGGGGTAACACTGAAGCTTTCTTT

v_call: TRBV7-9
d_call: .
j_call: TRBJ2-2
clone_size: .
cdr3_aa: CASSLSAQHTGELFF
cdr3_nt: TGTGCCAGCAGCTTATCCGCACAGCACACCGGGGAGCTGTTTTTT

v_call: TRBV4-2
d_call: TRBD1
j_call: TRBJ2-1
clone_size: once
cdr3_aa: CASSQDGTAIGLEQFF
cdr3_nt: TGTGCCAGCAGCCAAGACGGGACAGCTATTGGGCTTGAGCAGTTCTTC

v_call: TRBV13
d_call: TRBD2
j_call: TRBJ2-1
clone_size: .
cdr3_aa: CASSFFATSGGNEQFF
cdr3_nt: TGTGCCAGCAGCTTTTTTGCCACTAGCGGGGGTAATGAGCAGTTCTTC

v_call: TRBV7-8
d_call: TRBD2
j_call: TRBJ2-7
clone_size: .
cdr3_aa: CASSLAGRFGYEQYF
cdr3_nt: TGTGCCAGCAGCTTAGCCGGGAGGTTCGGCTACGAGCAGTACTTC